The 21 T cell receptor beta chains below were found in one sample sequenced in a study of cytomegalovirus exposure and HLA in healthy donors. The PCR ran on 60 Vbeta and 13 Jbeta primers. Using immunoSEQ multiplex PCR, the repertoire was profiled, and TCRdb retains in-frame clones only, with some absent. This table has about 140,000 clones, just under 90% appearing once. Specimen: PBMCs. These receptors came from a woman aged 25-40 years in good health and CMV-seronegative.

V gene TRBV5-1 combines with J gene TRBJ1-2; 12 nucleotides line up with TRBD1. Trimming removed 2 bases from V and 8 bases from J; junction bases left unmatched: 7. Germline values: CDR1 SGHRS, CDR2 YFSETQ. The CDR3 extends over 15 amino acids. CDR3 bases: TGCGCCAGCAGCTTTGGGCCCGGGACAGGGGGCGGCTACACCTTC. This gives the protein CASSFGPGTGGGYTF.

CDR3 nucleotide sequence: TGTGCCAGCAGCTTCACAGGGGGGAACACTGAAGCTTTCTTT. Protein product: CASSFTGGNTEAFF. The chain joins TRBV7-8 to TRBJ1-1; 8 nucleotides line up with TRBD1. V shed 3 bases and J 1 base; nucleotides not matched to a gene: 1. CDR3 length: 14 residues. CDR1 and CDR2 from the germline V gene are SGHVS and FQNEAQ.

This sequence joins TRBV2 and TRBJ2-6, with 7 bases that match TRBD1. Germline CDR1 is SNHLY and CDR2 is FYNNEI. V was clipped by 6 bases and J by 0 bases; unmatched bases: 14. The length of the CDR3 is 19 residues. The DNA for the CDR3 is TGTGCCAGCAGAACCTACGTGGGGACAGAGAGCTCTGGGGCCAACGTCCTGACTTTC. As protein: CASRTYVGTESSGANVLTF.

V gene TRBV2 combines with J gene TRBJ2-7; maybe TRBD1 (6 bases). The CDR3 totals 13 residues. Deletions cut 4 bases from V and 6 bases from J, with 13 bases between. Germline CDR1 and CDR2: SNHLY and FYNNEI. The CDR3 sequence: CASSGRGTTEQYF. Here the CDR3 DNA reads TGTGCCAGCAGTGGTAGGGGGACAACCGAGCAGTACTTC. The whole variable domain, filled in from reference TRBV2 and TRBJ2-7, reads EPEVTQTPSHQVTQMGQEVILRCVPISNHLYFYWYRQILGQKVEFLVSFYNNEISEKSEIFDDQFSVERPDGSNFTLKIRSTKLEDSAMYFCASSGRGTTEQYFGPGTRLTVT.

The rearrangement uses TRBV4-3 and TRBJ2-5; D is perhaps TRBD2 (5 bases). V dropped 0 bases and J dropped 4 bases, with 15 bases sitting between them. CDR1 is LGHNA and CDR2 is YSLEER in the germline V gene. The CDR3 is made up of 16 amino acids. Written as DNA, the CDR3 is TGCGCCAGCAGCCAAGATGTGGCAGATCGGGGAGAGACCCAGTACTTC. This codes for CASSQDVADRGETQYF.

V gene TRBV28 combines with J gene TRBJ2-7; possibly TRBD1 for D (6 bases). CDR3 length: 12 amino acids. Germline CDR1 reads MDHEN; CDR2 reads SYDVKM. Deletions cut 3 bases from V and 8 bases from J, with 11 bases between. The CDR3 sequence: CASSFRQEKQYF. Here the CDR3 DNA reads TGTGCCAGCAGTTTCCGACAGGAGAAGCAGTACTTC.

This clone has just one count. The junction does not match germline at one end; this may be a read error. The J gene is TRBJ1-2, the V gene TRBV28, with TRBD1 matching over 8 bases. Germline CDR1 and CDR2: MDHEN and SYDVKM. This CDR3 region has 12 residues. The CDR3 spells CASSLGGGTGDF. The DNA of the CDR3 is TGTGCCAGCAGTTTAGGAGGCGGGACAGGAGACTTC.

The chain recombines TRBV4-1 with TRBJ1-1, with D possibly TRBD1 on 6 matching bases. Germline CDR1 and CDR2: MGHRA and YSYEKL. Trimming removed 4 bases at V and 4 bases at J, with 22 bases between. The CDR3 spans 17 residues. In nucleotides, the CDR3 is TGCGCCAGCAGCCCCGTGGCAGGGGTCCTCTCTGTCACTGAAGCTTTCTTT. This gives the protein CASSPVAGVLSVTEAFF.

The DNA of the CDR3 is TGTGCCAGCAGCCCGTACCAAGAGACCCAGTACTTC. Protein: CASSPYQETQYF. This chain uses TRBV7-2 with TRBJ2-5; the D is unclear. The germline gives CDR1 SGHTA, CDR2 FQGNSA. The CDR3 covers 12 residues. V gave up 5 bases and J gave up 0 bases, with 4 bases separating them.

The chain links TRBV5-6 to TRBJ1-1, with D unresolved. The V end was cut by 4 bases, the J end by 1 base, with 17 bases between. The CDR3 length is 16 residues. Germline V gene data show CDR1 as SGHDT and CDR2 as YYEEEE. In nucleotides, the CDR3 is TGTGCCAGCAGCCCAAAAACCTACGGGTGGAACACTGAAGCTTTCTTT. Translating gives CASSPKTYGWNTEAFF.

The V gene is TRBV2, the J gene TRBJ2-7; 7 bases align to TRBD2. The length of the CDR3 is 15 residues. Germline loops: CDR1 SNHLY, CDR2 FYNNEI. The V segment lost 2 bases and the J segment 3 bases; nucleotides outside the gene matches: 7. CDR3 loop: CASSEPGGSGYEQYF. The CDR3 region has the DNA TGTGCCAGCAGTGAACCTGGCGGGAGTGGCTACGAGCAGTACTTC.

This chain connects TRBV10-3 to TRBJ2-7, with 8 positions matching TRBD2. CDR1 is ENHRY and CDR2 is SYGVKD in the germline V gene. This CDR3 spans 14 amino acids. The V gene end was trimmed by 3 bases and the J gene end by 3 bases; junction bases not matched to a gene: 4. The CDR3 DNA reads TGTGCCATCAGTGATCTAGCGGGCCACTACGAGCAGTACTTC. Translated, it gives CAISDLAGHYEQYF.

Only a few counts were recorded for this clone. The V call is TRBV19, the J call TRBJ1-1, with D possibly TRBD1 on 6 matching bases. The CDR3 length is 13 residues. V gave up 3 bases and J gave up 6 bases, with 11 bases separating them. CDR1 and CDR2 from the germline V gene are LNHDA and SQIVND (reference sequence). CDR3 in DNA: TGTGCCAGTAGTATCAGGGGTGAGTCTGAAGCTTTCTTT. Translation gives CASSIRGESEAFF.

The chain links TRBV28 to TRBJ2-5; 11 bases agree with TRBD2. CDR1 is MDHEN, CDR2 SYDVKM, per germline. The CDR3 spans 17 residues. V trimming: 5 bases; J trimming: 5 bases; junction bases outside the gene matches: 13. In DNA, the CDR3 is TGTGCCAGCAGTCTATTACTAGCGGGAGTTCGGCGGGAGACCCAGTACTTC. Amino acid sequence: CASSLLLAGVRRETQYF. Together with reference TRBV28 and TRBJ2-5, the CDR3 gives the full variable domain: DVKVTQSSRYLVKRTGEKVFLECVQDMDHENMFWYRQDPGLGLRLIYFSYDVKMKEKGDIPEGYSVSREKKERFSLILESASTNQTSMYLCASSLLLAGVRRETQYFGPGTRLLVL.

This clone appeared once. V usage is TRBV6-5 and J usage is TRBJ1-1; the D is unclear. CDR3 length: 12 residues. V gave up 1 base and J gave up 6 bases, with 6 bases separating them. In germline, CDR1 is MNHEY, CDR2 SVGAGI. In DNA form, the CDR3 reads TGTGCCAGCAGTTACTTTTCCGCTGAAGCTTTCTTT. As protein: CASSYFSAEAFF.

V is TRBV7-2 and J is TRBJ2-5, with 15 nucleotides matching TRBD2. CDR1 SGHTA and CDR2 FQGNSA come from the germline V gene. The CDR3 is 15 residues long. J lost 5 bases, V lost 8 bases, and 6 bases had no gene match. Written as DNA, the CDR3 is TGTGCCAGCGGGACCGGGACTAGCGGGGGGGAGACCCAGTACTTC. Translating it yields CASGTGTSGGETQYF.

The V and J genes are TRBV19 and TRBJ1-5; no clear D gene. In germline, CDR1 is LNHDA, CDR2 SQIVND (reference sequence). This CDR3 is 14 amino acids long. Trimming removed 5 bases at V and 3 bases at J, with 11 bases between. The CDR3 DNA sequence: TGTGCCAGTAGTCCCTGGGCAGACAATCAGCCCCAGCATTTT. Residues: CASSPWADNQPQHF.

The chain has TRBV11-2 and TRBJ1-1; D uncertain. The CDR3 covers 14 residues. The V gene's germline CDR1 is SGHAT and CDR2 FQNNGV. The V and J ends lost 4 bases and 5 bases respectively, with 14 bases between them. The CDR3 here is CASSYDSSGTEAFF. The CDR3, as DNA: TGTGCCAGCAGCTACGACTCCTCCGGGACTGAAGCTTTCTTT.

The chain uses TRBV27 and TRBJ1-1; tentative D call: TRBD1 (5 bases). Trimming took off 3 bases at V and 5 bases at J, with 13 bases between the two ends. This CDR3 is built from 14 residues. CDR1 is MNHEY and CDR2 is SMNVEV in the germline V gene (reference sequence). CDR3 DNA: TGTGCCAGCAGTTTTGGTTGGGGGGGGACTGAAGCTTTCTTT. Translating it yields CASSFGWGGTEAFF.

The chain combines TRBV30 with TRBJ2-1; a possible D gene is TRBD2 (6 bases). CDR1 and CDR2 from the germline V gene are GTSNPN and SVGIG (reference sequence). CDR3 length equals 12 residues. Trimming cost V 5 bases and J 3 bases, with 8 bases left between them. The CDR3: CAWGGFYNEQFF. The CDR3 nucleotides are TGTGCCTGGGGGGGGTTCTACAATGAGCAGTTCTTC.

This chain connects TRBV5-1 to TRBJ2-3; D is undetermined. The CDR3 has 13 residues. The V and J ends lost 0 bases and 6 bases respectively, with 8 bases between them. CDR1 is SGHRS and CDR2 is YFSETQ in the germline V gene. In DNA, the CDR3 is TGCGCCAGCAGCTTGGGCACCCGGGATACGCAGTATTTT. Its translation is CASSLGTRDTQYF.